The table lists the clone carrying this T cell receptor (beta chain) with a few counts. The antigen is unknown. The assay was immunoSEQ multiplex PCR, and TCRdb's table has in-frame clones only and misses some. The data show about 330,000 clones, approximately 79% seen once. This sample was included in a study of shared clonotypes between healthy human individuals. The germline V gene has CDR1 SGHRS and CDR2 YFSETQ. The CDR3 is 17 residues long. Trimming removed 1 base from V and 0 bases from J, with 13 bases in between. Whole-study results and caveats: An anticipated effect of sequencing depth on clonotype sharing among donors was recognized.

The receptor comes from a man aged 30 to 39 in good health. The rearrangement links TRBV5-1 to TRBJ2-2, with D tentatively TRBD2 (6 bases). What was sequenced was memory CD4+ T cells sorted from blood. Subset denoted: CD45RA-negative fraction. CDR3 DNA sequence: TGCGCCAGCAGCTTGTTTGCGGGAAACGCGAACACCGGGGAGCTGTTTTTT. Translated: CASSLFAGNANTGELFF.